Below are 11 T cell receptor beta chains sequenced from a single sample in a study of identical twins. TCRdb redid the calling of the 5' RACE reads with MiXCR, one entry per CDR3 protein. Of roughly 350,000 distinct CDR3 sequences in the sample, roughly 12% were seen once. These records were also assigned to another study, of yellow fever vaccine responses in identical twins.

The source material was CD8+ T cells sorted from blood. Receptors were obtained from a woman aged 18-30 years in good health.

This clonotype has just a few counts. This chain connects TRBV7-8 to TRBJ2-1; D is undetermined. CDR3 length: 13 amino acids. From germline, CDR1 is SGHVS and CDR2 FQNEAQ. Trimming took 0 bases from V and 8 from J, leaving 8 bases between them. Here the CDR3 reads CASSLAPLDEQFF. CDR3 DNA sequence: TGTGCCAGCAGCTTAGCGCCGTTGGATGAGCAGTTCTTC.

This clonotype has only a few counts. The rearrangement joins TRBV25-1 to TRBJ2-7; D possibly corresponds to TRBD1 (6 bases). Trimming removed 4 bases at V and 0 bases at J, with 10 bases between. The V gene's germline CDR1 is MGHDK and CDR2 SYGVNS. The CDR3 has 14 amino acids. The CDR3 spells CASSADSLSYEQYF. The CDR3 DNA follows: TGTGCCAGCAGTGCGGACAGCCTCTCCTACGAGCAGTACTTC.

The V and J genes are TRBV7-8 and TRBJ2-3; D might be TRBD1 or TRBD2, each matching 5 bases. Germline V lookup: CDR1 SGHVS, CDR2 FQNEAQ. This CDR3 region has 16 residues. V lost 5 bases, J lost 6 bases, and 21 bases lay in between. CDR3 protein: CASSPNRDPSVDTQYF. As DNA, the CDR3 is TGTGCCAGCAGCCCTAACCGGGACCCGTCGGTTGATACGCAGTATTTT. Together with reference TRBV7-8 and TRBJ2-3, the CDR3 gives the full variable domain: GAGVSQSPRYKVAKRGQDVALRCDPISGHVSLFWYQQALGQGPEFLTYFQNEAQLDKSGLPSDRFFAERPEGSVSTLKIQRTQQEDSAVYLCASSPNRDPSVDTQYFGPGTRLTVL.

In its sample, this clonotype was seen a few times. This chain links TRBV28 with TRBJ2-5, with TRBD2 identical over 10 bases. In germline, CDR1 is MDHEN, CDR2 SYDVKM. The CDR3 is 18 amino acids. J lost 0 bases, V lost 4 bases, and 11 bases had no gene match. DNA for the CDR3: TGTGCCAGCAGTTACTCCCCATCTAGCGGGAGTTACCAAGAGACCCAGTACTTC. This codes for CASSYSPSSGSYQETQYF.

This clonotype was seen at least ten times. The chain carries TRBV7-9 and TRBJ2-2; D is unresolved. The V end lost 4 bases, the J end lost 6 bases, and 6 bases lay between the germline ends. Germline CDR1 is SEHNR and CDR2 is FQNEAQ (reference sequence). CDR3 length: 12 amino acids. The CDR3 coding sequence is TGTGCCAGCAGCTCTGGATCCGGGGAGCTGTTTTTT. Encoded protein: CASSSGSGELFF.

V and J are TRBV7-6 and TRBJ2-1; tentative D call: TRBD2 (6 bases). In germline, CDR1 is SGHVS, CDR2 FNYEAQ. CDR3 length: 16 residues. The ends were cut back, 4 bases at V and 2 bases at J, with 15 bases in the middle. This CDR3 is CASSSSAGRTYNEQFF. DNA of the CDR3: TGTGCCAGCAGCTCTTCGGCGGGGAGGACCTACAATGAGCAGTTCTTC.

This clonotype has just a few counts. The rearrangement uses TRBV2 and TRBJ2-7; 8 bases match TRBD2. With V trimmed by 10 bases and J by 6 bases, 11 bases remained unmatched. The CDR3 runs to 13 residues. Germline assignment: CDR1 SNHLY and CDR2 FYNNEI. CDR3 nucleotide sequence: TGTGCCATCCCACTTCGGGGGGGGAGCGAGCAGTACGTC. Its translation is CAIPLRGGSEQYV.

There are a few counts of this clonotype. The rearrangement uses TRBV27 and TRBJ2-1; 7 positions match TRBD1. CDR3 length: 13 amino acids. Germline V gene sequence: CDR1 MNHEY, CDR2 SMNVEV (reference sequence). The V gene end was trimmed by 6 bases and the J gene end by 8 bases; junction bases not matched to a gene: 7. CDR3 bases: TGTGCCAGCAGCACAGGACAGGACTATGAGCAGTTCTTC. Translation gives CASSTGQDYEQFF.

This clonotype was detected ten times or more. This chain connects TRBV11-2 to TRBJ2-2; no clear D gene. V was cut by 6 bases and J by 8 bases, with 7 bases left in between. The CDR3 extends over 11 amino acids. Germline V lookup: CDR1 SGHAT, CDR2 FQNNGV. The CDR3 region has the DNA TGTGCCAGCAGACTGACAGGGGAGCTGTTTTTT. As protein: CASRLTGELFF.

The rearrangement uses TRBV7-2 and TRBJ2-7, with D unresolved. The CDR3 length is 11 residues. Germline-derived CDR1 and CDR2 are SGHTA and FQGNSA. Deletions cut 5 bases from V and 4 bases from J, with 6 bases between. DNA of the CDR3: TGTGCCAGCAGCACAGAATACGAGCAGTACTTC. Encoded protein: CASSTEYEQYF.

As regards this clonotype: A clone one base away is much larger, so this may be a read error. This chain connects TRBV28 to TRBJ2-3, with 8 bases fitting TRBD2. This CDR3 has 18 residues. J was trimmed by 3 bases and V by 11 bases; bases with no gene match: 22. From germline, CDR1 is MDHEN and CDR2 SYDVKM. For the CDR3, the DNA is TGTGCCGGCCACCCTCCGGGGACCTGGAGCGGGAGTACAGATACGCAGTATTTT. The encoded protein is CAGHPPGTWSGSTDTQYF.